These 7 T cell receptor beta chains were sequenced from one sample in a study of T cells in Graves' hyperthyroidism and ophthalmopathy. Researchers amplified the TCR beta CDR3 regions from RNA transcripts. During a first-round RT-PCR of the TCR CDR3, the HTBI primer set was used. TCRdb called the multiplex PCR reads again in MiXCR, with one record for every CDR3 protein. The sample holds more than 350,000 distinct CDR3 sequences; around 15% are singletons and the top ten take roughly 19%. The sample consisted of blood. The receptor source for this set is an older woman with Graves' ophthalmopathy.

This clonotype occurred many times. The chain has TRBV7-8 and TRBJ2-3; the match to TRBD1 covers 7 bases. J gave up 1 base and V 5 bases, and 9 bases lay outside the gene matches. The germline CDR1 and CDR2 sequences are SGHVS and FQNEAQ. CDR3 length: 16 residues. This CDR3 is CASSPRDSDRTDTQYF. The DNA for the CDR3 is TGTGCCAGCAGCCCTCGGGACAGCGATCGCACAGATACGCAGTATTTT.

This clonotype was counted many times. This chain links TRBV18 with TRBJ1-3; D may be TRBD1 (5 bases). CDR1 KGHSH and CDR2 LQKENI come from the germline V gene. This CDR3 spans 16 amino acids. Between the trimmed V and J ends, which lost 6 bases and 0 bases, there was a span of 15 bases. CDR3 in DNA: TGTGCCAGCTCTCTGAGCAGGGACTACTCTGGAAACACCATATATTTT. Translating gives CASSLSRDYSGNTIYF.

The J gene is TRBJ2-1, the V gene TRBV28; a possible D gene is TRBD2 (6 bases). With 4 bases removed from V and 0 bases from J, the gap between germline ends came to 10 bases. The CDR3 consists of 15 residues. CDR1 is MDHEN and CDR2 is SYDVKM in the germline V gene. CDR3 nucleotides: TGTGCCAGCAGTTCGCTAGCGCACTCCTACAATGAGCAGTTCTTC. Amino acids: CASSSLAHSYNEQFF.

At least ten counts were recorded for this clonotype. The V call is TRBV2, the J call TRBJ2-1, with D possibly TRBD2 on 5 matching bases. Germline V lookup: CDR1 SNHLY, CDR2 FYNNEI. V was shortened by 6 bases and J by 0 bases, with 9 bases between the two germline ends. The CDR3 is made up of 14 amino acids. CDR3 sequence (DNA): TGTGCCAGCAGCTCGGGAAGCTCCTACAATGAGCAGTTCTTC. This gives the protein CASSSGSSYNEQFF.

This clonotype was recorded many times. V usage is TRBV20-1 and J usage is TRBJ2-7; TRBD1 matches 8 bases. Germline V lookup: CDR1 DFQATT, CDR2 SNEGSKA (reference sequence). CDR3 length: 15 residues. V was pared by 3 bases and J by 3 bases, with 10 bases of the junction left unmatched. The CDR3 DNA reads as TGCAGTGCTAGGGGGGACAGGCGTGCCAACTACGAGCAGTACTTC. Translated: CSARGDRRANYEQYF.

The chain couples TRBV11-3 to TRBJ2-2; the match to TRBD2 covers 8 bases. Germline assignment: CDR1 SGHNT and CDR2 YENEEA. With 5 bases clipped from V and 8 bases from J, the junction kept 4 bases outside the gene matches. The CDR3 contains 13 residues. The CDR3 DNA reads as TGTGCCAGCAGCACAAGCGGGGGTGGGGAGCTGTTTTTT. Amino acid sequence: CASSTSGGGELFF. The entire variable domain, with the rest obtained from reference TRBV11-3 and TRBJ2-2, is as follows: EAGVVQSPRYKIIEKKQPVAFWCNPISGHNTLYWYLQNLGQGPELLIRYENEEAVDDSQLPKDRFSAERLKGVDSTLKIQPAELGDSAVYLCASSTSGGGELFFGEGSRLTVL.

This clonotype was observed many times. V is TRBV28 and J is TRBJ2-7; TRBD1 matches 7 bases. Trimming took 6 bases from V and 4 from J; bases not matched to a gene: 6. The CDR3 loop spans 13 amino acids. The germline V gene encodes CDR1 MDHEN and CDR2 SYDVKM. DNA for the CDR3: TGTGCCAGCAGGATAAGCAGGGGGTACGAGCAGTACTTC. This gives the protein CASRISRGYEQYF.